This entry describes one T cell receptor (beta chain). Its specificity is unknown. FACS sorting followed a roughly 6-day coculture of CFSE-labeled recipient PBMCs with irradiated graft donor PBMCs. Germline CDR1 is SGHNT and CDR2 is YYREEE (reference sequence). Trimming removed 1 base from V and 3 bases from J, with 11 bases in between. This CDR3 spans 14 amino acids. The data were produced by immunoSEQ multiplex PCR, yet TCRdb's version contains in-frame clones alone and is incomplete. This table holds about 15,000 clones, approximately 55% found once. The data are from a study of Tregs in tolerant kidney transplant recipients. Study summary: Related graft donors supplied nonmyeloablative bone marrow transplants, and mixed chimerism was transient. Study-wide results and caveats: For some patients, primers changed over time, blocking nucleotide-level comparison. Donor-specific Treg expansion exceeded global Treg expansion in tolerant patients, suggesting antigen drive. The most relevant donor-specific Treg TCRbeta repertoire apparently came from expansion with activated donor B cells.

The starting material was CD4+ T cells from blood cultured with allogeneic cells, obtained before the transplant. The receptor was derived from a human patient who received a combined kidney and bone marrow transplant. The chain carries TRBV5-4 and TRBJ2-7, with no clear D. CDR3 residues: CASSLSQARYEQYF. The CDR3 DNA sequence: TGTGCCAGCAGCTTGAGTCAGGCGCGCTACGAGCAGTACTTC. Together with reference TRBV5-4 and TRBJ2-7, the CDR3 gives the full variable domain: ETGVTQSPTHLIKTRGQQVTLRCSSQSGHNTVSWYQQALGQGPQFIFQYYREEENGRGNFPPRFSGLQFPNYSSELNVNALELDDSALYLCASSLSQARYEQYFGPGTRLTVT.